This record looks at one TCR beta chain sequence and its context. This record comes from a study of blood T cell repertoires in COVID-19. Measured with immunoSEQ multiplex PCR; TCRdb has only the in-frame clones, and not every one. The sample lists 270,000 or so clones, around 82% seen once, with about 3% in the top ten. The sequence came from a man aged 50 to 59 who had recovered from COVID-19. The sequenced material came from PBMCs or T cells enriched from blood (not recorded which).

In DNA form, the CDR3 reads TGTGCCAGTAGTATCCGGGGGGCAAACACTGAAGCTTTCTTT. It encodes CASSIRGANTEAFF. This sequence joins TRBV19 and TRBJ1-1, with a weak D call TRBD1 (6 bases). This CDR3 is 14 amino acids long. Per germline, CDR1 LNHDA and CDR2 SQIVND (reference sequence). V was trimmed by 3 bases and J by 2 bases, leaving 10 bases between them.